The TCR beta chain under discussion was sequenced for a study of CD4 T cells in relation to SARS-CoV-2 and coronaviruses. Data came from immunoSEQ multiplex PCR; TCRdb stores just in-frame clones and leaves some out. The sample records roughly 71,000 clones, more than 75% being singletons. CD4+ T cells from unexposed donors were obtained before the COVID-19 pandemic (2011-2018). This CDR3 spans 13 amino acids. V was clipped by 3 bases and J by 6 bases, with 9 bases between them. Sequenced input: memory CD4+ T cells from PBMCs. The chain recombines TRBV12-3 or TRBV12-4 with TRBJ1-5; D is ambiguous. The origin of this receptor is a human donor in good health. The CDR3 is CASSFGRAQPQHF. CDR3 in DNA: TGTGCCAGCAGTTTTGGTAGGGCTCAGCCCCAGCATTTT.